This T cell receptor (beta chain) was captured by sequencing in a study of cytomegalovirus exposure and HLA in healthy donors. Germline V gene data show CDR1 as MNHEY and CDR2 as SVGAGI. The CDR3 length is 14 residues. Trimming cost V 6 bases and J 5 bases; bases outside gene matches: 6. Amplification used 60 Vbeta primers and 13 Jbeta primers. Profiling relied on immunoSEQ multiplex PCR, and the TCRdb table lists in-frame clones only, not all of them. The profile shows around 120,000 clones, 70% to 80% of them singletons. Notes on the study in general: A list of about 160 TCR beta chains associated with cytomegalovirus was given. At a 0.05 false discovery rate, a later analysis found 18,000 or so TCR beta sequences to be associated with HLA alleles. The only immune exposure information that was available was CMV serostatus.

A note on this clone: The antigen remains undetermined.

What was sequenced was PBMCs. This sequence originates from a woman aged 55-75 years in good health and CMV-seropositive. The rearrangement links TRBV6-5 to TRBJ1-1; 10 bases are a match to TRBD1. CDR3: CASRRDRGGTEAFF. DNA of the CDR3: TGTGCCAGCAGGAGGGACAGGGGAGGGACTGAAGCTTTCTTT.